The following is a T cell receptor (beta chain) sequence with its context. Other DNA sequences in the same sample also yield this CDR3. The germline CDR1 and CDR2 sequences are SGHRS and YFSETQ. This CDR3 comprises 14 residues. Trimming removed 5 bases at V and 9 bases at J, with 21 bases between. The data belong to a study of OX40 agonist ivuxolimab in advanced cancers. As for the study in general: In this cohort, patients received ivuxolimab, an agonistic anti-OX40 (CD134) antibody. Three individuals attained partial responses, comprising one hepatocellular carcinoma case and two cutaneous melanoma cases.

The method was immunoSEQ multiplex PCR; TCRdb's version includes in-frame clones alone and lacks a portion of them. The sample yields 55,000 to 60,000 clones, 84% seen once. This TCR was sampled from an adult with an advanced solid tumor such as melanoma, head and neck, liver or kidney cancer. The chain is built from TRBV5-1 and TRBJ2-7; D gene unclear. Here the sequenced sample was CD4+ or CD8+ T cells sorted from blood, taken in a trial of the OX40 agonist ivuxolimab. CDR3: CASSSPGTPAVQYF. The CDR3 DNA reads TGCGCCAGCAGTTCCCCAGGCACCCCTGCGGTGCAGTACTTC.